This T cell receptor (beta chain) is drawn from a study of metastatic and nonmetastatic thyroid tumors (dated by TCRdb to 2018 to 2021). About the investigation overall: The researchers compared repertoires between peripheral blood samples and tumor or nodule tissue samples from patients with malignant or benign thyroid disease. Beyond this particular receptor, the publication reports: In both blood and tumor samples, malignant tumors were reported to have significantly higher TCR beta diversity than benign nodules.

No patient had received any treatment before thyroid surgery. Using T-cell receptor beta sequencing, the study looked back at clinical samples from patients collected from the early 2010s to the late 2010s. The library was built by means of PCR. The sequencer listed for this sample is Illumina HiSeq 4000. High-throughput sequencing was used to profile the TCR beta-chain CDR3 region of each patient. Turning to the authors' computational methods: CDR3 differences across clinicopathological groups were used to build a classifier for discriminating distant-metastatic papillary thyroid cancer patients. To measure repertoire diversity the researchers used the Shannon index, while the Morisita-Horn index served to gauge how similar the tumor and blood repertoires were. Using fastp at Q25 and MiXCR, TCRdb reprocessed the public reads and kept productive beta chains. TCRdb's processing, not the authors', yielded these V and J calls. For this sample the table gives about 85,000 clones, of which roughly 8.6% were detected only once. Around 8.8% of the sample lies in the top ten.

This clone has a handful of counts. Its antigen has not been determined. A much more abundant neighbour one base away suggests this may be a read error. Based on the germline V gene (reference sequence), the CDR1 and CDR2 sequences are SGHKS and YYEKEE. V is reduced by 7 bases and J by 7 bases, leaving a spacing of 15 bases between them. Including cysteine and phenylalanine, the CDR3 has 12 amino acids. The DNA shown is the 36-base CDR3, in frame from base 1. The rearrangement joined TRBV5-5 to TRBJ2-7; the D gene cannot be named for sure. The sample taken for sequencing was blood. This TCR came from a female donor with papillary thyroid cancer or a benign thyroid nodule (not recorded which). Some clones in this sample may be carry-over from other donors' samples. The CDR3 protein sequence reads: CASGPRVTEQYF. The DNA sequence reads TGTGCCAGCGGCCCCCGGGTCACAGAGCAGTACTTC.